Following are 9 T cell receptor beta chains from one sample sequenced in a study of T cell responses to AZD1222 COVID-19 vaccine. The assay was immunoSEQ multiplex PCR, and TCRdb's table has in-frame clones only and misses some. The sample yields around 94,000 clones, approximately 84% seen once. This sample comprised peripheral blood, obtained on day 0 of AZD1222 vaccination. These receptors were obtained from an adult in good health.

The chain joins TRBV5-1 to TRBJ1-1; D is ambiguous. The CDR3 consists of 14 residues. Germline V lookup: CDR1 SGHRS, CDR2 YFSETQ. The V and J ends lost 2 bases and 0 bases respectively, with 8 bases between them. The CDR3 loop reads CASSLGSLNTEAFF. In nucleotides, the CDR3 is TGCGCCAGCAGCTTAGGTAGCTTGAACACTGAAGCTTTCTTT.

The CDR3 here is CASSLGGQGDYSPLHF. The CDR3 nucleotides read TGTGCCAGCAGCTTGGGCGGACAGGGTGATTATTCACCCCTCCACTTT. The J gene is TRBJ1-6, the V gene TRBV5-5, with 8 bases fitting TRBD1. Germline V gene data show CDR1 as SGHKS and CDR2 as YYEKEE (reference sequence). The length of the CDR3 is 16 residues. V lost 0 bases to trimming and J lost 8 bases; unmatched junction nucleotides: 7.

This clone occurred a few times. The chain joins TRBV19 to TRBJ1-1; no clear D. Looked up from germline, CDR1 is LNHDA and CDR2 is SQIVND (reference sequence). Trimming took 1 base from V and 2 from J, leaving 8 bases between them. CDR3 size: 14 residues. The CDR3 region has the DNA TGTGCCAGTAGTATAGGGACCCTAAACACTGAAGCTTTCTTT. It translates to CASSIGTLNTEAFF.

The V and J genes are TRBV19 and TRBJ2-6, with D possibly being TRBD1 (6 bases). V was trimmed by 4 bases and J by 0 bases, leaving 16 bases between them. Per the germline V gene, CDR1 is LNHDA and CDR2 is SQIVND (reference sequence). CDR3 length equals 18 residues. CDR3 DNA: TGTGCCAGTAGTACCACTTTCTTGACAGGCTCTGGGGCCAACGTCCTGACTTTC. It encodes CASSTTFLTGSGANVLTF.

The chain uses TRBV7-9 and TRBJ1-2, with a weak D call TRBD1 (5 bases). The length of the CDR3 is 16 residues. The germline CDR1 and CDR2 sequences are SEHNR and FQNEAQ (reference sequence). Trimming left V 5 bases short and J 8 bases short, with 24 bases between. CDR3 bases: TGTGCCAGCAGCCCAGATGCAAACCGGGCCGGGGGAGGCTACACCTTC. It specifies CASSPDANRAGGGYTF.

The chain couples TRBV30 to TRBJ1-2; D unclear. V was trimmed by 0 bases and J by 8 bases, leaving 13 bases between them. Germline V gives CDR1 GTSNPN, CDR2 SVGIG (reference sequence). CDR3 length: 13 residues. In nucleotides, the CDR3 is TGTGCCTGGAGTGTTCCGGGGAGTCGAGGCTACACCTTC. Translating it yields CAWSVPGSRGYTF.

This clone was detected only once. The rearrangement joins TRBV12-2 to TRBJ2-1; the table's D call, TRBD2, has no DNA check behind it. TRBV12-2 is assigned pseudogene status. The CDR3 totals 17 residues. The CDR3 reads CASRLARGGSSYNEQFF. CDR3 bases: TGTGCAAGTCGCTTAGCGCGCGGGGGGAGCTCCTACAATGAGCAGTTCTTC.

In this sample, this clone turned up a few times. This chain connects TRBV19 to TRBJ1-2; D may be TRBD1 (5 bases). V lost 6 bases and J 2 bases, leaving 16 bases between the germline ends. Germline CDR1 and CDR2: LNHDA and SQIVND (reference sequence). CDR3 length: 15 residues. The CDR3 DNA sequence: TGTGCCAGTAGACCTGGGGGGATGATCAACTATGGCTACACCTTC. This encodes CASRPGGMINYGYTF.

This clone came up once. The chain couples TRBV5-4 to TRBJ2-3; TRBD2 aligns across 11 bases. V dropped 5 bases and J dropped 5; count of bases not matched to a gene: 10. This CDR3 is built from 16 residues. Germline V gene sequence: CDR1 SGHNT, CDR2 YYREEE (reference sequence). The CDR3 DNA sequence: TGTGCCAGCAGAACTAGCGGGAGTCGTAGGGGAGATACGCAGTATTTT. This codes for CASRTSGSRRGDTQYF.